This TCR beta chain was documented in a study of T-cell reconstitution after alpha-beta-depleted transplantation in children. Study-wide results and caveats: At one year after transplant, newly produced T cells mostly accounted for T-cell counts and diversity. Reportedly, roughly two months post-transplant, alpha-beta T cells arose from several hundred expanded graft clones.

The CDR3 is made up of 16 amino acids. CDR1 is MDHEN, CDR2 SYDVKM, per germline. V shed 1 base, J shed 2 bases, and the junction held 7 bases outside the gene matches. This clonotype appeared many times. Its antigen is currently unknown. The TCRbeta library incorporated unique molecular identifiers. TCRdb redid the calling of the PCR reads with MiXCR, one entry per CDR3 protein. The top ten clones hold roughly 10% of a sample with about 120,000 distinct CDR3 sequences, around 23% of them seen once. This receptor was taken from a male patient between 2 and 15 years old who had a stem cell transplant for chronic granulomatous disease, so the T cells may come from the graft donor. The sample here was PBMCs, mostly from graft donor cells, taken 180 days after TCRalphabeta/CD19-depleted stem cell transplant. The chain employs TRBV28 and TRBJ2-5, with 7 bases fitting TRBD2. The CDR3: CASSLFYRSGQETQYF. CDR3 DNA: TGTGCCAGCAGTTTATTTTATCGTAGCGGGCAAGAGACCCAGTACTTC.